These 30 T cell receptor beta chains came from one sample sequenced in a study of human T cells and chemical hapten exposure. MiXCR, applied by TCRdb to the RACE reads, yields one record per CDR3 protein. The sample includes just under 350,000 distinct CDR3 sequences, approximately 6.9% of them seen just once. Time point noted: patch test 1, 2 weeks after DPC sensitization. Treatment of the sample: therapeutic diphenylcyclopropenone sensitization with weekly scalp DPC. The sample was whole blood, taken in connection with sensitization to the hapten diphenylcyclopropenone (DPC). These receptors were collected from a woman between 18 and 29 years old with alopecia areata. Some clones in this sample may be carry-over from other donors' samples.

This rearrangement joins TRBV2 to TRBJ2-3; a weak D match, TRBD2 (5 bases). Germline V gives CDR1 SNHLY, CDR2 FYNNEI. The V and J ends lost 4 bases and 7 bases respectively, with 18 bases between them. This CDR3 comprises 15 residues. For the CDR3, the DNA is TGTGCCAGCAGTGTAAAGGACTCCCTCGTTAATACGCAGTATTTT. Encoded protein: CASSVKDSLVNTQYF.

Here the CDR3 reads CASSFKGYNEQFF. In nucleotides, the CDR3 is TGTGCCAGCAGTTTTAAGGGTTACAATGAGCAGTTCTTC. The chain recombines TRBV12-3 or TRBV12-4 with TRBJ2-1; D remains ambiguous. CDR3 length: 13 residues. V lost 3 bases, J lost 4 bases, and 7 bases lay in between.

This clonotype came up many times. The chain joins TRBV5-1 to TRBJ2-5; 9 bases are a match to TRBD2. V shed 7 bases, J shed 2 bases, and the junction held 12 bases outside the gene matches. Germline lookup yields CDR1 SGHRS and CDR2 YFSETQ. The CDR3 is 16 amino acids. The CDR3 loop reads CASCRWLAGTQETQYF. CDR3 sequence (DNA): TGCGCCAGCTGCCGATGGCTAGCGGGGACTCAAGAGACCCAGTACTTC.

This clonotype has a count of ten or more. The gene calls are TRBV6-5 and TRBJ2-3; D is possibly TRBD2 (5 bases). The CDR3 contains 13 residues. CDR1 is MNHEY and CDR2 is SVGAGI in the germline V gene. V dropped 6 bases and J dropped 6 bases, with 13 bases sitting between them. The CDR3 DNA sequence: TGTGCCAGCAGGAGCGGAAAACGGGATACGCAGTATTTT. Amino acid sequence: CASRSGKRDTQYF.

The CDR3 region has the DNA TGTGCCAGCAGCTTAGGCGGTCCGGGGACAGCCTCGGAGTACTTC. It yields the protein CASSLGGPGTASEYF. The chain carries TRBV7-9 and TRBJ2-7, with 7 bases identical to TRBD1. Germline V gene sequence: CDR1 SEHNR, CDR2 FQNEAQ (reference sequence). The J segment lost 11 bases and the V segment lost 1 base, leaving 14 bases of the junction unmatched. This CDR3 has 15 amino acids. The complete variable domain, with remaining parts taken from reference TRBV7-9 and TRBJ2-7, reads DTGVSQNPRHKITKRGQNVTFRCDPISEHNRLYWYRQTLGQGPEFLTYFQNEAQLEKSRLLSDRFSAERPKGSFSTLEIQRTEQGDSAMYLCASSLGGPGTASEYFGPGTRLTVT.

Many counts were recorded for this clonotype. The chain is built from TRBV6-1 and TRBJ2-7; D perhaps matches TRBD2 (6 bases). The length of the CDR3 is 14 residues. Germline assignment: CDR1 MNHNS and CDR2 SASEGT. The V gene lost 5 bases and the J gene lost 2 bases, with 13 bases spanning the gap. CDR3 DNA sequence: TGTGCCAGCAGTCCCCGGGGACTCGCCTACGAGCAGTACTTC. Translating gives CASSPRGLAYEQYF.

Only a few counts were recorded for this clonotype. The chain has TRBV3-1 and TRBJ1-3; 7 nucleotides align to TRBD1. In germline, CDR1 is LGHDT, CDR2 YNNKEL (reference sequence). The V gene end was trimmed by 4 bases and the J gene end by 4 bases; junction bases not matched to a gene: 13. The CDR3 is made up of 17 amino acids. CDR3 residues: CASSPLAMTGWGNTIYF. The CDR3, as DNA: TGTGCCAGCAGCCCCCTCGCGATGACAGGGTGGGGAAACACCATATATTTT.

On this clonotype itself: Germline is not matched at one junction end, which may reflect a read error. The CDR3 is CASSVIYSGANVMTF. The CDR3 bases are TGTGCCAGCAGCGTGATTTACTCTGGGGCCAACGTCATGACTTTC. The rearrangement links TRBV2 to TRBJ2-6, with D perhaps matching TRBD1 (5 bases). This CDR3 spans 15 amino acids. Germline-derived CDR1 and CDR2 are SNHLY and FYNNEI.

This clonotype was picked up many times. The CDR3 nucleotides are TGTGCCAGCAGCTCAAAACGGTTCAGGGGTAGCACAGATACGCAGTATTTT. Protein sequence: CASSSKRFRGSTDTQYF. The chain is built from TRBV7-9 and TRBJ2-3; the D gene is possibly TRBD1 (6 bases). There are 17 residues in the CDR3. Germline V gives CDR1 SEHNR, CDR2 FQNEAQ (reference sequence). The V end was cut by 4 bases, the J end by 0 bases, with 17 bases between.

The chain uses TRBV5-4 and TRBJ2-1; TRBD1 agrees at 11 bases. The V gene end was trimmed by 4 bases and the J gene end by 6 bases; junction bases not matched to a gene: 12. The CDR3 extends over 17 amino acids. Looked up from germline, CDR1 is SGHNT and CDR2 is YYREEE (reference sequence). CDR3 DNA: TGTGCCAGCAGCCGGCCAGGACAGGGGGCTTTCGTCAATGAGCAGTTCTTC. Translated, it gives CASSRPGQGAFVNEQFF.

This clonotype showed up just a few times. This sequence joins TRBV5-1 and TRBJ1-3, with D tentatively TRBD1 (5 bases). Trimming shortened V by 0 bases and J by 0 bases, and 10 bases separated the two germline ends. Germline CDR1 and CDR2: SGHRS and YFSETQ. This CDR3 is 16 amino acids long. The CDR3 coding sequence is TGCGCCAGCAGCTTGGATGTGCAGGGCTCTGGAAACACCATATATTTT. This encodes CASSLDVQGSGNTIYF.

This clonotype was found many times. The V gene is TRBV28, the J gene TRBJ2-3; tentatively, D is TRBD2 (7 bases). The CDR3 runs 16 residues. Trimming removed 4 bases from V and 4 bases from J, with 18 bases in between. Germline V gene lookup returns CDR1 MDHEN and CDR2 SYDVKM. In nucleotides, the CDR3 is TGTGCCAGCAGTTCCCCCGAGGGGGGGGTAGCAGATACGCAGTATTTT. This translates into CASSSPEGGVADTQYF.

The chain couples TRBV6-6 to TRBJ1-5; D perhaps matches TRBD1 (6 bases). Germline V gives CDR1 MNHNY, CDR2 SVGAGI (reference sequence). V lost 5 bases and J 6 bases, leaving 11 bases between the germline ends. The CDR3 consists of 13 residues. CDR3 sequence: CASSKGVSQPQHF. The CDR3, as DNA: TGTGCCAGCAGTAAGGGGGTATCTCAGCCCCAGCATTTT.

This clonotype occurred a few times. The rearrangement joins TRBV6-5 to TRBJ1-4, with TRBD1 matching 9 bases. With V trimmed by 6 bases and J by 8 bases, 7 bases remained unmatched. This CDR3 comprises 14 residues. Looked up from germline, CDR1 is MNHEY and CDR2 is SVGAGI. The CDR3 coding sequence is TGTGCCAGCAGGGTCGGGACAGGGTACGAAAAACTGTTTTTT. Translating gives CASRVGTGYEKLFF.

This clonotype was counted ten times or more. The chain carries TRBV3-1 and TRBJ2-5; D uncertain. The CDR3 length is 15 residues. Germline V gene data show CDR1 as LGHDT and CDR2 as YNNKEL (reference sequence). Trimming removed 0 bases from V and 4 bases from J, with 12 bases in between. CDR3 sequence: CASSQEWATRETQYF. CDR3 coding DNA: TGTGCCAGCAGCCAAGAATGGGCAACCCGAGAGACCCAGTACTTC.

The chain uses TRBV2 and TRBJ2-5, with a weak D call TRBD1 (6 bases). This CDR3 has 14 residues. Trimming shortened V by 3 bases and J by 6 bases, and 14 bases separated the two germline ends. Per the germline V gene, CDR1 is SNHLY and CDR2 is FYNNEI. The CDR3 reads CASSEDSRLQTQYF. The CDR3 nucleotides are TGTGCCAGCAGTGAGGACAGTAGGTTACAGACCCAGTACTTC.

The gene calls are TRBV11-2 and TRBJ2-3, with a weak D call TRBD2 (6 bases). There are 14 residues in the CDR3. Trimming took 5 bases from V and 8 from J, leaving 17 bases between them. The germline V gene encodes CDR1 SGHAT and CDR2 FQNNGV. CDR3 DNA: TGTGCCAGCAGCATTCTAACGGGGGTCGTTACGCAGTATTTT. Translated, it gives CASSILTGVVTQYF.

This clonotype showed up just a few times. This rearrangement joins TRBV4-3 to TRBJ2-2; D unclear. The CDR3 extends over 16 amino acids. In germline, CDR1 is LGHNA, CDR2 YSLEER. Trimming stripped 0 bases from V and 0 bases from J, with 8 bases between. The chain's CDR3 is CASSQERVANTGELFF. Written as DNA, the CDR3 is TGCGCCAGCAGCCAAGAAAGAGTCGCGAACACCGGGGAGCTGTTTTTT.

This clonotype was detected ten times or more. J is TRBJ2-3 and V is TRBV7-2; 7 nucleotides agree with TRBD1. CDR3 length equals 16 residues. CDR1 and CDR2 (germline): SGHTA, FQGNSA. The J segment lost 1 base and the V segment lost 5 bases, leaving 9 bases of the junction unmatched. CDR3 residues: CASSRFPRGRTDTQYF. CDR3 nucleotide sequence: TGTGCCAGCAGCCGATTCCCTAGGGGGCGCACAGATACGCAGTATTTT.

The rearrangement links TRBV3-1 to TRBJ1-1; tentatively, D is TRBD1 (6 bases). Trimming shortened V by 0 bases and J by 9 bases, and 11 bases separated the two germline ends. The CDR3 consists of 13 residues. Germline-derived CDR1 and CDR2 are LGHDT and YNNKEL (reference sequence). CDR3 amino acids: CASSQDYRVQAFF. The CDR3 DNA is TGTGCCAGCAGCCAAGACTACAGGGTACAAGCTTTCTTT.

Only a few counts were recorded for this clonotype. This sequence joins TRBV20-1 and TRBJ2-7; D is unresolved. Trimming cost V 3 bases and J 2 bases, with 11 bases left between them. This CDR3 has 13 amino acids. The germline V gene encodes CDR1 DFQATT and CDR2 SNEGSKA (reference sequence). CDR3 region: CSASGGRTYEQYF. DNA for the CDR3: TGCAGTGCTAGTGGTGGACGGACCTACGAGCAGTACTTC.

This clonotype was seen more than once but under ten times. This chain uses TRBV19 with TRBJ2-7; the match to TRBD1 covers 7 bases. Germline V lookup: CDR1 LNHDA, CDR2 SQIVND (reference sequence). V shed 3 bases, J shed 2 bases, and the junction held 4 bases outside the gene matches. The CDR3 consists of 14 residues. CDR3 bases: TGTGCCAGTAGTATTCCAACAGGGGCCTACGAGCAGTACTTC. Protein product: CASSIPTGAYEQYF.

This clonotype was seen a few times. This chain links TRBV5-4 with TRBJ1-1; weak D call: TRBD1 (5 bases). The CDR3 length is 14 residues. Trimming removed 5 bases from V and 1 base from J, with 12 bases in between. In germline, CDR1 is SGHNT, CDR2 YYREEE (reference sequence). The DNA for the CDR3 is TGTGCCAGCAGGCCGGGACGGCCGAACACTGAAGCTTTCTTT. This translates into CASRPGRPNTEAFF. The whole variable domain, filled in from reference TRBV5-4 and TRBJ1-1, reads ETGVTQSPTHLIKTRGQQVTLRCSSQSGHNTVSWYQQALGQGPQFIFQYYREEENGRGNFPPRFSGLQFPNYSSELNVNALELDDSALYLCASRPGRPNTEAFFGQGTRLTVV.

This CDR3 is CASSYGGGAIKQYF. CDR3 nucleotide sequence: TGTGCCAGCAGTTACGGCGGGGGGGCCATCAAGCAGTACTTC. This sequence joins TRBV6-6 and TRBJ2-7; 9 bases match TRBD2. Germline V gene lookup returns CDR1 MNHNY and CDR2 SVGAGI (reference sequence). The J segment lost 8 bases and the V segment lost 2 bases, leaving 7 bases of the junction unmatched. This CDR3 comprises 14 residues.

About this clonotype itself: This may come from a read error, since a much larger clone is one base off. The gene calls are TRBV7-9 and TRBJ1-1; no definite D call. The V gene lost 1 base and the J gene lost 1 base, with 4 bases spanning the gap. Germline V gene sequence: CDR1 SEHNR, CDR2 FQNEAQ (reference sequence). The CDR3 loop spans 13 amino acids. The CDR3 loop is CASSLVTNTEAFF. The CDR3 region has the DNA TGTGCCAGCAGCTTAGTGACGAACACTGAAGCTTTCTTT.

The gene calls are TRBV28 and TRBJ2-1; possible D gene TRBD2, 5 bases. V lost 2 bases, J lost 8 bases, and 10 bases lay in between. The CDR3 is 13 residues long. Germline V gene data show CDR1 as MDHEN and CDR2 as SYDVKM. Written as DNA, the CDR3 is TGTGCCAGCAGTTTAGGCGGGTCCTATGAGCAGTTCTTC. It specifies CASSLGGSYEQFF.

This clonotype came up many times. The V gene is TRBV7-2, the J gene TRBJ2-4, with D tentatively TRBD1 (6 bases). Germline loops: CDR1 SGHTA, CDR2 FQGNSA. Trimming took 4 bases from V and 4 from J, leaving 14 bases between them. CDR3 length: 15 amino acids. Here the CDR3 DNA reads TGTGCCAGCAGCTCTCCGGGACACTTAAAAAACATTCAGTACTTC. It codes for CASSSPGHLKNIQYF. Full variable domain (missing parts from reference TRBV7-2 and TRBJ2-4): GAGVSQSPSNKVTEKGKDVELRCDPISGHTALYWYRQSLGQGLEFLIYFQGNSAPDKSGLPSDRFSAERTGGSVSTLTIQRTQQEDSAVYLCASSSPGHLKNIQYFGAGTRLSVL.

Worth noting for this clonotype: One end of the junction is discordant with germline, which a read error may explain. V usage is TRBV7-6 and J usage is TRBJ1-1; 9 bases are shared with TRBD1. Germline V gene lookup returns CDR1 SGHVS and CDR2 FNYEAQ. CDR3 length: 13 residues. CDR3 nucleotides: TGTGTCAGCAGCCCTAGGGGACAGGGAGGAGCTTTCTTT. Translated, it gives CVSSPRGQGGAFF.

The chain carries TRBV9 and TRBJ2-7, with D maybe TRBD2 (6 bases). V was pared by 4 bases and J by 3 bases, with 17 bases between. The CDR3 extends over 15 amino acids. Germline V gene lookup returns CDR1 SGDLS and CDR2 YYNGEE. DNA of the CDR3: TGTGCCAGCAGCCCGGGAGTCTTGGTACGCTACGAGCAGTACTTC. It codes for CASSPGVLVRYEQYF.

Only a few counts were recorded for this clonotype. The chain couples TRBV7-2 to TRBJ2-2, with D tentatively TRBD2 (5 bases). Germline assignment: CDR1 SGHTA and CDR2 FQGNSA. The CDR3 is made up of 14 amino acids. Trimming removed 5 bases from V and 4 bases from J, with 11 bases in between. The CDR3 loop is CASSLRTGTGELFF. DNA of the CDR3: TGTGCCAGCAGCCTAAGGACTGGCACCGGGGAGCTGTTTTTT.